These T cell receptor beta chains were read from a single sample in a study of blood T cell repertoires in COVID-19. This table comes from immunoSEQ multiplex PCR, and its TCRdb copy is limited to in-frame clones, with some not included. This sample yields fewer than 600,000 clones, of which 89% are seen a single time; approximately 0.9% belongs to the top ten. The material sequenced was peripheral blood. The receptors stem from a man between 18 and 29 years old with COVID-19, enrolled during active disease. Each CDR3 is given with its conserved first and last residue. Fields, in order: clone size, J gene, D gene, V gene, CDR3 protein, CDR3 DNA. The D gene is left open where the match is weak. The size of a clone is reported for some rows only, either as once, few or many, or as a class for expanded clones.

clone size: -
J gene: TRBJ2-7
D gene: TRBD1
V gene: TRBV5-4
CDR3 protein: CASSSGTGGSYEQYF
CDR3 DNA: TGTGCCAGCAGCTCGGGGACAGGGGGATCCTACGAGCAGTACTTC

clone size: -
J gene: TRBJ2-7
D gene: TRBD2
V gene: TRBV2
CDR3 protein: CASRGLAGGRSSYEQYF
CDR3 DNA: TGTGCCAGCAGAGGACTAGCGGGAGGTAGGAGCTCCTACGAGCAGTACTTC

clone size: -
J gene: TRBJ1-3
D gene: -
V gene: TRBV6-5
CDR3 protein: CASSYSGARGNTIYF
CDR3 DNA: TGTGCCAGCAGTTACTCAGGGGCGCGGGGAAACACCATATATTTT

clone size: few
J gene: TRBJ2-7
D gene: TRBD1
V gene: TRBV10-1
CDR3 protein: CASSERTGVGYEQYF
CDR3 DNA: TGCGCCAGCAGTGAACGGACAGGGGTTGGCTACGAGCAGTACTTC

clone size: -
J gene: TRBJ2-7
D gene: -
V gene: TRBV6-1
CDR3 protein: CASSDLGEQYF
CDR3 DNA: TGTGCCAGCAGTGATCTCGGTGAGCAGTACTTC

clone size: -
J gene: TRBJ1-2
D gene: TRBD1
V gene: TRBV28
CDR3 protein: CASSLGTGYIRYGYTF
CDR3 DNA: TGTGCCAGCAGTTTAGGGACAGGCTATATTCGCTATGGCTACACCTTC

clone size: -
J gene: TRBJ2-4
D gene: TRBD2
V gene: TRBV6-1
CDR3 protein: CASSEGLATNIQYF
CDR3 DNA: TGTGCCAGCAGTGAAGGACTAGCAACGAACATTCAGTACTTC

clone size: -
J gene: TRBJ1-1
D gene: -
V gene: TRBV6-1
CDR3 protein: CASSEPGDGTEAFF
CDR3 DNA: TGTGCCAGCAGTGAACCAGGGGATGGCACTGAAGCTTTCTTT

clone size: once
J gene: TRBJ1-1
D gene: -
V gene: TRBV7-3
CDR3 protein: CASSFSTGNTEAFF
CDR3 DNA: TGTGCCAGCAGCTTCTCGACGGGGAACACTGAAGCTTTCTTT

clone size: -
J gene: TRBJ1-3
D gene: -
V gene: TRBV5-1
CDR3 protein: CASSLGEASGNTIYF
CDR3 DNA: TGCGCCAGCAGCTTGGGGGAGGCCTCTGGAAACACCATATATTTT

clone size: -
J gene: TRBJ1-4
D gene: TRBD1
V gene: TRBV10-1
CDR3 protein: CASSESGTGNEKLFF
CDR3 DNA: TGCGCCAGCAGTGAGTCGGGGACAGGGAACGAAAAACTGTTTTTT

clone size: -
J gene: TRBJ2-2
D gene: -
V gene: TRBV30
CDR3 protein: CAWNDPERNTGELFF
CDR3 DNA: TGTGCCTGGAATGATCCAGAGCGGAACACCGGGGAGCTGTTTTTT

clone size: -
J gene: TRBJ2-3
D gene: -
V gene: TRBV29-1
CDR3 protein: CSVGDYTPADTQYF
CDR3 DNA: TGCAGCGTTGGCGACTATACACCAGCAGATACGCAGTATTTT

clone size: -
J gene: TRBJ1-3
D gene: -
V gene: TRBV30
CDR3 protein: CAWSDRGSGNTIYF
CDR3 DNA: TGTGCCTGGAGTGATCGGGGCTCTGGAAACACCATATATTTT

clone size: -
J gene: TRBJ2-5
D gene: TRBD1
V gene: TRBV11-2
CDR3 protein: CASSWGTVGYETQYF
CDR3 DNA: TGTGCCAGCAGCTGGGGGACAGTCGGGTATGAGACCCAGTACTTC

clone size: -
J gene: TRBJ1-4
D gene: -
V gene: TRBV7-9
CDR3 protein: CASSPAPATDTAGLFF
CDR3 DNA: TGTGCCAGCAGCCCCGCCCCGGCAACAGACACCGCCGGACTGTTTTTT

clone size: -
J gene: TRBJ2-6
D gene: -
V gene: TRBV27
CDR3 protein: CASSSAGTLVSGANVLTF
CDR3 DNA: TGTGCCAGCAGTTCCGCCGGGACATTGGTCTCTGGGGCCAACGTCCTGACTTTC

clone size: -
J gene: TRBJ2-7
D gene: -
V gene: TRBV11-3
CDR3 protein: CASSLGRQAYEQYF
CDR3 DNA: TGTGCCAGCAGCTTAGGCCGCCAGGCCTACGAGCAGTACTTC

clone size: -
J gene: TRBJ1-2
D gene: TRBD1
V gene: TRBV6-5
CDR3 protein: CASSRTGNYGYTF
CDR3 DNA: TGTGCCAGCAGTCGGACAGGGAACTATGGCTACACCTTC

clone size: -
J gene: TRBJ2-2
D gene: TRBD2
V gene: TRBV5-6
CDR3 protein: CASRPAGGHTGELFF
CDR3 DNA: TGTGCCAGCAGACCAGCGGGAGGGCACACCGGGGAGCTGTTTTTT

clone size: -
J gene: TRBJ1-3
D gene: -
V gene: TRBV2
CDR3 protein: CASSEGLRQGNTIYF
CDR3 DNA: TGTGCCAGCAGTGAGGGACTCCGGCAAGGAAACACCATATATTTT

clone size: once
J gene: TRBJ2-1
D gene: TRBD1
V gene: TRBV2
CDR3 protein: CASIPGQGSYNEQFF
CDR3 DNA: TGTGCCAGCATTCCAGGACAGGGGTCCTACAATGAGCAGTTCTTC

clone size: -
J gene: TRBJ2-3
D gene: -
V gene: TRBV13
CDR3 protein: CASTQLAPSTDTQYF
CDR3 DNA: TGTGCCAGCACCCAGCTAGCGCCTAGCACAGATACGCAGTATTTT

clone size: -
J gene: TRBJ2-5
D gene: TRBD2
V gene: TRBV3-1/TRBV3-2
CDR3 protein: CASSPTSPWETQYF
CDR3 DNA: TGTGCCAGCAGCCCGACTAGCCCCTGGGAGACCCAGTACTTC

clone size: -
J gene: TRBJ2-5
D gene: -
V gene: TRBV2
CDR3 protein: CASSESRLTWETQYF
CDR3 DNA: TGTGCCAGCAGTGAATCCCGACTCACGTGGGAGACCCAGTACTTC

clone size: -
J gene: TRBJ2-5
D gene: -
V gene: TRBV6-6
CDR3 protein: CASSFTGSQETQYF
CDR3 DNA: TGTGCCAGCAGTTTCACGGGATCCCAAGAGACCCAGTACTTC

clone size: few
J gene: TRBJ1-3
D gene: TRBD1
V gene: TRBV5-6
CDR3 protein: CASSVRDRGSGNTIYF
CDR3 DNA: TGTGCCAGCAGCGTCCGGGACAGGGGTTCTGGAAACACCATATATTTT

clone size: -
J gene: TRBJ2-7
D gene: -
V gene: TRBV5-1
CDR3 protein: CASAGDQRQILRGEQYF
CDR3 DNA: TGCGCCAGCGCCGGAGACCAACGACAGATCCTACGTGGCGAGCAGTACTTC

clone size: -
J gene: TRBJ2-2
D gene: TRBD2
V gene: TRBV5-1
CDR3 protein: CASTISGANTGELFF
CDR3 DNA: TGCGCCAGCACCATTAGCGGGGCGAACACCGGGGAGCTGTTTTTT

clone size: -
J gene: TRBJ1-3
D gene: -
V gene: TRBV6-5
CDR3 protein: CASSGTGSGNTIYF
CDR3 DNA: TGTGCCAGCAGCGGTACAGGGTCAGGAAACACCATATATTTT

clone size: -
J gene: TRBJ2-7
D gene: -
V gene: TRBV10-1
CDR3 protein: CASKSGSYEQYF
CDR3 DNA: TGCGCCAGCAAAAGCGGCTCCTACGAGCAGTACTTC

clone size: -
J gene: TRBJ2-2
D gene: -
V gene: TRBV5-6
CDR3 protein: CASSLGAGGELFF
CDR3 DNA: TGTGCCAGCAGCTTGGGTGCAGGCGGGGAGCTGTTTTTT

clone size: -
J gene: TRBJ2-2
D gene: TRBD1
V gene: TRBV6-5
CDR3 protein: CASSGHRGTGELFF
CDR3 DNA: TGTGCCAGTTCGGGACACAGGGGGACCGGGGAGCTGTTTTTT

clone size: -
J gene: TRBJ1-5
D gene: TRBD1
V gene: TRBV18
CDR3 protein: CASSPTGEQPQHF
CDR3 DNA: TGTGCCAGCTCACCGACAGGGGAACAGCCCCAGCATTTT

clone size: -
J gene: TRBJ1-6
D gene: -
V gene: TRBV4-2
CDR3 protein: CASIRLGGRSPLHF
CDR3 DNA: TGTGCCAGCATAAGGTTGGGGGGGAGGTCACCCCTCCACTTT

clone size: -
J gene: TRBJ1-5
D gene: -
V gene: TRBV19
CDR3 protein: CASSRQFQPQHF
CDR3 DNA: TGTGCCAGTAGTAGACAGTTCCAGCCCCAGCATTTT

clone size: -
J gene: TRBJ2-5
D gene: -
V gene: TRBV5-4
CDR3 protein: CASSRQGGFIETQYF
CDR3 DNA: TGTGCCAGCAGCCGACAAGGAGGGTTCATAGAGACCCAGTACTTC

clone size: -
J gene: TRBJ2-1
D gene: TRBD2
V gene: TRBV5-1
CDR3 protein: CASSFISGGRYNEQFF
CDR3 DNA: TGCGCCAGCAGCTTCATAAGCGGGGGGCGGTACAATGAGCAGTTCTTC

clone size: -
J gene: TRBJ2-3
D gene: TRBD2
V gene: TRBV10-3
CDR3 protein: CAISSGGSTDTQYF
CDR3 DNA: TGTGCCATTTCTAGCGGGGGGAGCACAGATACGCAGTATTTT

clone size: -
J gene: TRBJ2-5
D gene: -
V gene: TRBV21-1
CDR3 protein: CASSNLAQYF
CDR3 DNA: TGTGCCAGCAGCAATTTAGCTCAGTACTTC

clone size: few
J gene: TRBJ2-6
D gene: -
V gene: TRBV27
CDR3 protein: CASRPDSAGANVLTF
CDR3 DNA: TGTGCCAGCAGACCCGACAGTGCTGGGGCCAACGTCCTGACTTTC

clone size: -
J gene: TRBJ2-5
D gene: -
V gene: TRBV6-5
CDR3 protein: CASQGLAETQYF
CDR3 DNA: TGTGCCAGCCAAGGCCTAGCAGAGACCCAGTACTTC

clone size: -
J gene: TRBJ1-2
D gene: TRBD1
V gene: TRBV5-6
CDR3 protein: CASSLVATGGQYGYTF
CDR3 DNA: TGTGCCAGCAGCTTGGTTGCGACAGGGGGCCAGTATGGCTACACCTTC

clone size: -
J gene: TRBJ1-4
D gene: TRBD1
V gene: TRBV30
CDR3 protein: CAWGRNGQGQGEKLFF
CDR3 DNA: TGTGCCTGGGGAAGAAATGGACAGGGTCAGGGTGAAAAACTGTTTTTT